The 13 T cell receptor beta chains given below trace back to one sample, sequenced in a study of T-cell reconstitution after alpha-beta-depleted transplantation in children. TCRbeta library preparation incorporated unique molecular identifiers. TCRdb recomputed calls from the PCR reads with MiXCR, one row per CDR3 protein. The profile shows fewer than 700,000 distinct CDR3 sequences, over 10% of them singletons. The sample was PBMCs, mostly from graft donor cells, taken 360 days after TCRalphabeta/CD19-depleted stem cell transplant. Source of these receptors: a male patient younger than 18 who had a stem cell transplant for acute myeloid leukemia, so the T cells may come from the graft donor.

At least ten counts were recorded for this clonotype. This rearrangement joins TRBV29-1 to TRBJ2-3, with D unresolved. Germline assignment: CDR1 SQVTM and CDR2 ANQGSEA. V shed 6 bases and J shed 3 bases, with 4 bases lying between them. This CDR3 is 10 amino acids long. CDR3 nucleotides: TGCAGCGTCCCAACAGATACGCAGTATTTT. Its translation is CSVPTDTQYF.

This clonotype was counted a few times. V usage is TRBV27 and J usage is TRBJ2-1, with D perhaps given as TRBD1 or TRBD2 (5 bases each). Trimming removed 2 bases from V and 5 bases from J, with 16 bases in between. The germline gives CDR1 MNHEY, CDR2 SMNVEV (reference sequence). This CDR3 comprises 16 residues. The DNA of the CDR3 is TGTGCCAGCAGTTTACAGGGTGAGGGAGTCGACAATGAGCAGTTCTTC. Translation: CASSLQGEGVDNEQFF.

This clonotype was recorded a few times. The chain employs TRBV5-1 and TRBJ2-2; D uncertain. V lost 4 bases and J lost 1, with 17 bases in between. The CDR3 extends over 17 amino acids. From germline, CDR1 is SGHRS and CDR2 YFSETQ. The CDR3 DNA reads TGCGCCAGCAGCCCTTCTCGCTCAGCCCAGAACACCGGGGAGCTGTTTTTT. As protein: CASSPSRSAQNTGELFF.

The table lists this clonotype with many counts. As DNA, the CDR3 is TGCGCCAGCAGCCCGATACTAGATTCTCAGGATACGCAGTATTTT. Its translation is CASSPILDSQDTQYF. This chain joins TRBV5-1 and TRBJ2-3; tentative D call: TRBD2 (5 bases). Trimming stripped 4 bases from V and 6 bases from J, with 18 bases between. This CDR3 has 15 amino acids. Germline V CDR1 and CDR2: SGHRS, YFSETQ.

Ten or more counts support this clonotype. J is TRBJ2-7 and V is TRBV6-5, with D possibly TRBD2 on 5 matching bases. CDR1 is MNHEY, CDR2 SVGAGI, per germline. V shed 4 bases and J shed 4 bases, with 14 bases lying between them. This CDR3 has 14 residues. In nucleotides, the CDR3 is TGTGCCAGCAGTTCAAGGACTGGCGGTTACGAGCAGTACTTC. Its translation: CASSSRTGGYEQYF.

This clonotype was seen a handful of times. CDR3 region: CASSDLTGGEQFF. CDR3 sequence (DNA): TGTGCCAGCAGTGATCTGACCGGGGGAGAGCAGTTCTTC. The rearrangement joins TRBV25-1 to TRBJ2-1; possible D gene TRBD2, 6 bases. Germline CDR1 is MGHDK and CDR2 is SYGVNS. The CDR3 contains 13 residues. V was clipped by 3 bases and J by 10 bases, with 13 bases between them.

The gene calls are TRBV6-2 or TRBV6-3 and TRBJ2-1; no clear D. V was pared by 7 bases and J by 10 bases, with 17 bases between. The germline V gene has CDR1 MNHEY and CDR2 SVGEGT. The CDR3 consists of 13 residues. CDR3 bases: TGTGCCAGCACCATGTACCCGGTTGAGGAGCAGTTCTTC. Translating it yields CASTMYPVEEQFF.

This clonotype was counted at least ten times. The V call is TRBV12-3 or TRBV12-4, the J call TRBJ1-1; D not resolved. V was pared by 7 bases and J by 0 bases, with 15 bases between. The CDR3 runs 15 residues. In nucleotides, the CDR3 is TGTGCCAGCATTCCTCCGGCATTCATGAACACTGAAGCTTTCTTT. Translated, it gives CASIPPAFMNTEAFF.

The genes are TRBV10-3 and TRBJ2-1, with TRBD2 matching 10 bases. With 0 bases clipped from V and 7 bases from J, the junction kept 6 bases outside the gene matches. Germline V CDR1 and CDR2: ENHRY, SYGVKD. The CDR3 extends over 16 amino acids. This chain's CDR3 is CAISESEREGPNEQFF. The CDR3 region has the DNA TGTGCCATCAGTGAGTCGGAGCGGGAGGGGCCGAATGAGCAGTTCTTC.

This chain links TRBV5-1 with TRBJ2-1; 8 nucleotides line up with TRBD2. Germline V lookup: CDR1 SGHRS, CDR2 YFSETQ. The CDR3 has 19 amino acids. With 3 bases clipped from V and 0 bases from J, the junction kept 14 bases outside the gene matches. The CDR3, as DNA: TGCGCCAGCAGCTGGCGGGCTAAATCCGGGACTAGCTCCTACAATGAGCAGTTCTTC. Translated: CASSWRAKSGTSSYNEQFF.

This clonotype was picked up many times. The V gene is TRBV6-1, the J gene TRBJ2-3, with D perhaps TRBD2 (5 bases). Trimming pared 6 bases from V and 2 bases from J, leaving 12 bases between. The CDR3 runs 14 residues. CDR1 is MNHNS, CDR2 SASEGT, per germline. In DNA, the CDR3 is TGTGCCAGCAGGGCCCCGGGATCCACAGATACGCAGTATTTT. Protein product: CASRAPGSTDTQYF.

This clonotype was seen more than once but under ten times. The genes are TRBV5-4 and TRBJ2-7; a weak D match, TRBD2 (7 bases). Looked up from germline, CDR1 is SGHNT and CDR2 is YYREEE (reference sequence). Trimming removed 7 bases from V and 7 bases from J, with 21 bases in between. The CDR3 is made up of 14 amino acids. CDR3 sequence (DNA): TGTGCCAGCCATAATGGGGGGGGCCTCGAAGAGCAGTACTTC. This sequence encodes CASHNGGGLEEQYF.

The CDR3 region is CASSPHVGSGRSYNEQFF. DNA of the CDR3: TGTGCCAGCAGCCCCCACGTCGGTAGCGGGAGATCCTACAATGAGCAGTTCTTC. The chain is built from TRBV9 and TRBJ2-1; 9 nucleotides align to TRBD2. V lost 4 bases, J lost 1 base, and 12 bases stayed unmatched. Germline V gives CDR1 SGDLS, CDR2 YYNGEE. The CDR3 runs 18 residues.